This T cell receptor (beta chain) was obtained from a study of cytomegalovirus exposure and HLA in healthy donors. Notes on the study in general: Analyzed later, most CMV-associated TCR beta chains appeared HLA-restricted. It emerged from a later analysis that several of the most significant clusters appeared to be linked to common viral pathogens. Associated with cytomegalovirus, according to the listing, were fewer than 200 TCR beta chains. A later analysis found TCR association rates differed by HLA locus, highest for DRB1 and lowest for HLA-C.

The primer mix had 60 Vbeta and 13 Jbeta primers. Measured with immunoSEQ multiplex PCR; TCRdb has only the in-frame clones, and not every one. The sample records just over 150,000 clones, roughly 84% being singletons. This clone was counted a few times. Its antigen is not identified. The CDR3 is made up of 12 amino acids. V shed 6 bases and J 4 bases; nucleotides not matched to a gene: 2. Germline V gene lookup returns CDR1 MNHEY and CDR2 SMNVEV (reference sequence). This TCR was recovered from a young woman in good health and CMV-seronegative. Sequenced material: PBMCs. The chain joins TRBV27 to TRBJ1-2; 7 bases are a match to TRBD1. The CDR3 loop reads CASRGQLYGYTF. The CDR3 DNA reads TGTGCCAGCAGGGGACAGCTCTATGGCTACACCTTC.